This section outlines one T cell receptor (beta chain) sequence together with its context. The record originates from a study of blood T cell repertoires in COVID-19. For the study at large: Sources were T cells, B-cell-depleted T cells, or PBMCs; the material itself was cDNA or gDNA.

Per the study methods: Amplification from reference gene primers served as the basis for estimated nucleated cell counts. TCRdb keeps only in-frame clones here, not all; method: immunoSEQ multiplex PCR. Clonal size and the V and J genes are those of that table, whereas D and trimming came from the DNA. In the table there are some 170,000 clones, 87% of which are singletons. The CDR3 has 12 residues. Germline V CDR1 and CDR2: MNHEY, SVGAGI. The germline V and J ends were trimmed by 5 bases and 10 bases, with 12 bases remaining between them. The origin of this receptor is a woman in her forties or fifties with acute or convalescent COVID-19. The chain has TRBV6-5 and TRBJ2-1; D is perhaps TRBD1 (6 bases). The sample consisted of peripheral blood. In DNA form, the CDR3 reads TGTGCCAGCAGTATAAACAGGGCCGAGCAGTTCTTC. Protein sequence: CASSINRAEQFF.